The 15 T cell receptor beta chains presented below share a single source sample, sequenced in a study of OX40 agonist ivuxolimab in advanced cancers. Libraries were prepared by immunoSEQ multiplex PCR; TCRdb keeps only in-frame clonotypes and omits some of them. Seen here are over 80,000 clones, about 85% observed once, and the top ten hold around 0.82%. This material consisted of CD4+ or CD8+ T cells sorted from blood, taken in a trial of the OX40 agonist ivuxolimab. The receptors come from an adult with an advanced solid tumor such as melanoma, head and neck, liver or kidney cancer.

For the CDR3, the DNA is TGCGCCAGCAGCCTGGGACAGTACAATGAGCAGTTCTTC. This translates into CASSLGQYNEQFF. V usage is TRBV5-1 and J usage is TRBJ2-1; 7 nucleotides agree with TRBD1. The CDR3 runs to 13 residues. Trimming at V came to 4 bases and at J to 4 bases, leaving 2 bases not matched to a gene. Germline V gene lookup returns CDR1 SGHRS and CDR2 YFSETQ. Drawing the rest from reference TRBV5-1 and TRBJ2-1, the complete variable domain is KAGVTQTPRYLIKTRGQQVTLSCSPISGHRSVSWYQQTPGQGLQFLFEYFSETQRNKGNFPGRFSGRQFSNSRSEMNVSTLELGDSALYLCASSLGQYNEQFFGPGTRLTVL.

The chain links TRBV19 to TRBJ1-2; possibly TRBD1 for D (5 bases). Deletions cut 5 bases from V and 3 bases from J, with 13 bases between. Per germline, CDR1 LNHDA and CDR2 SQIVND (reference sequence). The CDR3 spans 14 residues. CDR3 bases: TGTGCCAGTAGTCTGGGACTGGGGGACTATGGCTACACCTTC. The encoded protein is CASSLGLGDYGYTF.

The chain employs TRBV7-2 and TRBJ1-2; possible D gene TRBD1, 5 bases. CDR3 length equals 13 residues. The germline V gene encodes CDR1 SGHTA and CDR2 FQGNSA. V was trimmed by 6 bases and J by 8 bases, leaving 16 bases between them. This chain's CDR3 is CASRVNMGEGYTF. In DNA, the CDR3 is TGTGCCAGCAGGGTTAATATGGGGGAGGGCTACACCTTC.

This chain connects TRBV6-1 to TRBJ1-4; unclear D gene. The CDR3 contains 12 residues. CDR1 MNHNS and CDR2 SASEGT come from the germline V gene. Trimming removed 7 bases at V and 6 bases at J, with 9 bases between. CDR3 sequence (DNA): TGTGCCAGCAAGGGCCCGGATGAAAAACTGTTTTTT. It yields the protein CASKGPDEKLFF.

In its sample, this clone was seen once. This chain connects TRBV28 to TRBJ2-5; maybe TRBD1 (6 bases). Germline loops: CDR1 MDHEN, CDR2 SYDVKM. The CDR3 is 14 amino acids. V was trimmed by 4 bases and J by 3 bases, leaving 12 bases between them. In DNA form, the CDR3 reads TGTGCCAGCAGTTCAGGACAGAGAAAAGAGACCCAGTACTTC. This translates into CASSSGQRKETQYF.

The J gene is TRBJ2-1, the V gene TRBV6-1; 7 bases fit TRBD2. CDR1 is MNHNS, CDR2 SASEGT, per germline. The CDR3 is 12 residues long. With 6 bases clipped from V and 8 bases from J, the junction kept 4 bases outside the gene matches. The CDR3 sequence is CASRYAGDEQFF. The CDR3 DNA sequence: TGTGCCAGCAGGTACGCGGGGGATGAGCAGTTCTTC.

The chain couples TRBV6-1 to TRBJ1-1; possible D gene TRBD1, 6 bases. From germline, CDR1 is MNHNS and CDR2 SASEGT. The germline V and J ends were trimmed by 6 bases and 5 bases, with 16 bases remaining between them. The CDR3 is made up of 14 amino acids. CDR3 in DNA: TGTGCCAGCAGCACACTGGCGACAGGAACTGAAGCTTTCTTT. Protein product: CASSTLATGTEAFF.

The chain links TRBV30 to TRBJ1-6, with D unresolved. The ends were cut back, 5 bases at V and 7 bases at J, with 9 bases in the middle. In germline, CDR1 is GTSNPN, CDR2 SVGIG (reference sequence). CDR3 length equals 12 residues. In DNA form, the CDR3 reads TGTGCCTGGGTGACACTGAATTCACCCCTCCACTTT. Its translation: CAWVTLNSPLHF.

This clone was observed a handful of times. This chain links TRBV5-5 with TRBJ1-2, with TRBD1 as a possible D gene (5 bases). This CDR3 is built from 15 residues. Trimming stripped 4 bases from V and 8 bases from J, with 21 bases between. The V gene's germline CDR1 is SGHKS and CDR2 YYEKEE (reference sequence). The CDR3 DNA reads as TGTGCCAGCAGCCCCGGGGGGACCCCCGTCGGGGGCTACACCTTC. Protein sequence: CASSPGGTPVGGYTF.

The chain recombines TRBV14 with TRBJ2-5; TRBD1 agrees at 7 bases. Germline assignment: CDR1 SGHDN and CDR2 FVKESK. Trimming took 1 base from V and 5 from J; bases not matched to a gene: 10. The CDR3 totals 16 residues. CDR3 sequence reads: CASSQGGQATRETQYF. DNA for the CDR3: TGTGCCAGCAGCCAAGGTGGACAGGCCACGAGGGAGACCCAGTACTTC.

This clone was observed a single time. CDR3 bases: TGTGCCATCCGGACTAGCGGCACAGATACGCAGTATTTT. Translated: CAIRTSGTDTQYF. V is TRBV27 and J is TRBJ2-3; TRBD2 agrees at 9 bases. The CDR3 covers 13 residues. Germline V CDR1 and CDR2: MNHEY, SMNVEV (reference sequence). V shed 10 bases, J shed 1 base, and the junction held 3 bases outside the gene matches.

The chain links TRBV7-6 to TRBJ2-3; tentative D call: TRBD2 (7 bases). Trimming removed 5 bases at V and 5 bases at J, with 11 bases between. The germline CDR1 and CDR2 sequences are SGHVS and FNYEAQ. The CDR3 covers 13 residues. The DNA of the CDR3 is TGTGCCAGCAGCGGGGGGGCTGGAGATACGCAGTATTTT. Its translation: CASSGGAGDTQYF.

The chain combines TRBV6-1 with TRBJ2-3, with D perhaps matching TRBD1 or TRBD2 (6 bases each). The CDR3 extends over 15 amino acids. Germline V lookup: CDR1 MNHNS, CDR2 SASEGT. Trimming removed 5 bases at V and 3 bases at J, with 15 bases between. The CDR3 spells CASSPTEGGTDTQYF. The CDR3 DNA is TGTGCCAGCAGTCCTACAGAAGGGGGGACAGATACGCAGTATTTT.

V and J are TRBV2 and TRBJ2-5; perhaps TRBD1 as D (6 bases). This CDR3 comprises 12 residues. V was shortened by 4 bases and J by 4 bases, with 7 bases between the two germline ends. Looked up from germline, CDR1 is SNHLY and CDR2 is FYNNEI. CDR3 sequence (DNA): TGTGCCAGCAGTGGGGGGCGAGAGACCCAGTACTTC. Protein: CASSGGRETQYF.

V usage is TRBV28 and J usage is TRBJ1-2, with TRBD1 as a possible D gene (6 bases). In germline, CDR1 is MDHEN, CDR2 SYDVKM. V lost 4 bases, J lost 6 bases, and 24 bases lay in between. There are 17 residues in the CDR3. The CDR3 nucleotides are TGTGCCAGCAGTTCCCCTTTGGGAGGGGGAGCGTGGAATGGCTACACCTTC. Translation gives CASSSPLGGGAWNGYTF.